These T cell receptor beta chains were read from a single sample in a study of OX40 agonist ivuxolimab in advanced cancers. Sequencing used immunoSEQ multiplex PCR; TCRdb keeps in-frame clones, though not all of them. The data hold some 86,000 clones, with around 83% observed a single time. Sample: CD4+ or CD8+ T cells sorted from blood, taken in a trial of the OX40 agonist ivuxolimab. The origin of the receptors is an adult with an advanced solid tumor such as melanoma, head and neck, liver or kidney cancer. Both conserved end residues are part of each CDR3. D genes are given only for firm matches. Clone size is not always given. Where it is, it says once, few, many or a class for expanded clones.

d_call	v_call	j_call	clone_size	cdr3_nt	cdr3_aa
.	TRBV29-1	TRBJ1-1	few	TGCAGCGTTGGTCACGGTCCGAACACTGAAGCTTTCTTT	CSVGHGPNTEAFF
TRBD1	TRBV11-2	TRBJ2-2	.	TGTGCCAGCGGAACAGGGGTAAACACCGGGGAGCTGTTTTTT	CASGTGVNTGELFF
.	TRBV5-5	TRBJ2-3	.	TGTGCCAGCAGCTTGAATACAGATACGCAGTATTTT	CASSLNTDTQYF
TRBD2	TRBV7-2	TRBJ2-7	.	TGTGCCAGCAGCGGTGGACTAGCGCTCTCCTACGAGCAGTACTTC	CASSGGLALSYEQYF
.	TRBV28	TRBJ2-5	.	TGTGCCAGCAGTTTATATGGCGGGCCAGAGACCCAGTACTTC	CASSLYGGPETQYF
TRBD1	TRBV30	TRBJ1-5	.	TGTGCCTGGAGTGCCGGACAGGTCTATCAGCCCCAGCATTTT	CAWSAGQVYQPQHF
.	TRBV6-5	TRBJ1-1	.	TGTGCCAGCAGACAAGGGGTTAATACTGAAGCTTTCTTT	CASRQGVNTEAFF
.	TRBV15	TRBJ2-7	.	TGTGCCACCAGCAGAGAGAAAGGATACTCCTACGAGCAGTACTTC	CATSREKGYSYEQYF
.	TRBV27	TRBJ1-1	.	TGTGCCAGCAGTTTAGCCCCGGGGACCGCTGAAGCTTTCTTT	CASSLAPGTAEAFF
.	TRBV19	TRBJ1-6	.	TGTGCCAGTAGTGTTCAGGGGAATTCACCCCTCCACTTT	CASSVQGNSPLHF
TRBD1	TRBV9	TRBJ1-1	.	TGTGCCAGCACCTTGCTCGGACAGGGGGACACTGAAGCTTTCTTT	CASTLLGQGDTEAFF
.	TRBV9	TRBJ1-2	.	TGTGCCAGCAGCCCTAGACTTTTACAGAGAGGCTACACCTTC	CASSPRLLQRGYTF
TRBD1	TRBV5-5	TRBJ1-5	.	TGTGCCAGCAGCCCCAACCGGGACAGGGATCAGCCCCAGCATTTT	CASSPNRDRDQPQHF
.	TRBV27	TRBJ1-1	.	TGTGCCAGCAGTTTGAAGCCTAACACTGAAGCTTTCTTT	CASSLKPNTEAFF
.	TRBV2	TRBJ1-2	few	TGTGCCAGCAGTGAACAGGGAGGTGGCTACACCTTC	CASSEQGGGYTF
TRBD2	TRBV18	TRBJ2-1	.	TGTGCCAGCTCATTAAGCGTAGCGGGAGAATTGGAGCAGTTCTTC	CASSLSVAGELEQFF
TRBD2	TRBV6-6	TRBJ2-7	.	TGTGCCACCTATAGACTAGCGGGAGAAGGGGAGCAGTACTTC	CATYRLAGEGEQYF
.	TRBV7-9	TRBJ2-1	.	TGTGCCAGCAGCTTAAGAAATGAGCAGTTCTTC	CASSLRNEQFF
.	TRBV7-9	TRBJ2-1	.	TGTGCCAGCAGCTTAGCTTCCTACGAGCAGTTCTTC	CASSLASYEQFF
TRBD2	TRBV4-2	TRBJ2-4	.	TGTGCCAGCAGCCAAGGGCGGGGGGGCAAAAACATTCAGTACTTC	CASSQGRGGKNIQYF
TRBD2	TRBV7-2	TRBJ2-1	few	TGTGCCAGCAGCCGACTAGCGGGAGAGGTGTTCTTC	CASSRLAGEVFF
.	TRBV7-9	TRBJ1-3	.	TGTGCCAGCAGCTTACGCCCAGGGGTACACACCATATATTTT	CASSLRPGVHTIYF
TRBD1	TRBV2	TRBJ2-7	.	TGTGCCAGCAGACAGGACAGGGGGCCCTACGAGCAGTACTTC	CASRQDRGPYEQYF
TRBD2	TRBV5-1	TRBJ2-3	.	TGCGCCAGCAGCTTGGGACTAGCGGGAGGAGGCACAGATACGCAGTATTTT	CASSLGLAGGGTDTQYF
.	TRBV4-3	TRBJ2-1	once	TGCGCCAGCAGCCAAGAGTTAAGTCGCCCCTACAATGAGCAGTTCTTC	CASSQELSRPYNEQFF
.	TRBV15	TRBJ1-5	.	TGTGCCACCAGCAGAGTAGAGGGCTTGGCCAATCAGCCCCAGCATTTT	CATSRVEGLANQPQHF
.	TRBV7-9	TRBJ1-6	.	TGTGCCAGCAGCTTGACAGGTCAAAATTCACCCCTCCACTTT	CASSLTGQNSPLHF
.	TRBV30	TRBJ1-1	.	TGTGCCTGGAGTGATGGGGACACTGAAGCTTTCTTT	CAWSDGDTEAFF
.	TRBV7-2	TRBJ2-5	.	TGTGCCAGCAGCTTAGTACAGTTGGAGACCCAGTACTTC	CASSLVQLETQYF
.	TRBV29-1	TRBJ1-2	.	TGCAGCGTTGAATCCCGAACCGAGCGGATAGGGAAGTACACCTTC	CSVESRTERIGKYTF
.	TRBV18	TRBJ2-5	.	TGTGCCAGCTCACGGGCTACAGGGACCCAGTACTTC	CASSRATGTQYF
.	TRBV19	TRBJ1-1	.	TGTGCCAGTAGTATCAGACAGGCAGGCGGTGAAGCTTTCTTT	CASSIRQAGGEAFF
.	TRBV18	TRBJ1-1	.	TGTGCCAGCTCACCAACATATATGAACACTGAAGCTTTCTTT	CASSPTYMNTEAFF
.	TRBV20-1	TRBJ2-1	.	TGCAGCGGGGTGGGGTACAATGAGCAGTTCTTC	CSGVGYNEQFF
.	TRBV6-6	TRBJ1-1	once	TGTGCCAGCAGTTACCCAGAGGGGATAACCACTGAAGCTTTCTTT	CASSYPEGITTEAFF
TRBD2	TRBV5-1	TRBJ2-1	.	TGCGCCAGCAGCTTGACTAGCGTGGGACGGAATGAGCAGTTCTTC	CASSLTSVGRNEQFF
TRBD2	TRBV5-4	TRBJ2-1	.	TGTGCCAGCAGCTTGAGAGCGGGATCTAAGGGTGAGCAGTTCTTC	CASSLRAGSKGEQFF
TRBD1	TRBV27	TRBJ1-2	.	TGTGCCAGCAGTCAGACAGGGGGCGGAGGCTACACCTTC	CASSQTGGGGYTF
TRBD1	TRBV2	TRBJ1-1	.	TGTGCCAGCAGTAGTCCGGGACAGTCTTATGAAGCTTTCTTT	CASSSPGQSYEAFF
.	TRBV5-8	TRBJ1-2	.	TGTGCCAGCAGCTTAATTAGCGGCTACACCTTC	CASSLISGYTF
TRBD1	TRBV13	TRBJ2-7	.	TGTGCCAGCAGCTTGGGACAGGGCAACGAGCAGTACTTC	CASSLGQGNEQYF
.	TRBV5-1	TRBJ2-1	.	TGCGCCAGCAGCTTGGAAGGATCCCCCTACAATGAGCAGTTCTTC	CASSLEGSPYNEQFF
.	TRBV9	TRBJ1-1	.	TGTGCCAGCAGCGTAGGGGACAACACTGAAGCTTTCTTT	CASSVGDNTEAFF
TRBD1	TRBV18	TRBJ1-2	.	TGTGCCAGCTCCGGGACAGTCTATGGCTACACCTTC	CASSGTVYGYTF
.	TRBV9	TRBJ1-5	.	TGTGCCAGCAGCGTAGGGTCGGGGCGGTGGGATCAGCCCCAGCATTTT	CASSVGSGRWDQPQHF
.	TRBV30	TRBJ2-2	.	TGTGCCTGGAGTGTACAATGGCTCGGGGAGCTGTTTTTT	CAWSVQWLGELFF